This T cell receptor (beta chain) was captured by sequencing in a study of blood T cell repertoires in COVID-19. The assay was immunoSEQ multiplex PCR, and TCRdb's table has in-frame clones only and misses some. Seen here are 210,000 or so clones, roughly nine tenths observed once, and the top ten hold over 3%. The length of the CDR3 is 15 residues. V dropped 0 bases and J dropped 7; count of bases not matched to a gene: 3. The germline gives CDR1 MGHRA, CDR2 YSYEKL. Those who participated ranged in age from roughly 18 to 90 years and resided in about two dozen US areas. The genes are TRBV4-1 and TRBJ2-2; TRBD1 matches at 9 bases. The origin of this receptor is a woman aged 45-65 years in a cohort exposed to, infected with or recovered from COVID-19 (not recorded which). The sequenced sample was PBMCs or T cells enriched from blood (not recorded which). The DNA for the CDR3 is TGCGCCAGCAGCCAAGAGACAGGGGGGATCGGGGAGCTGTTTTTT. It encodes CASSQETGGIGELFF.